This T cell receptor beta chain was recorded in a study of cytomegalovirus exposure and HLA in healthy donors. Whole-study findings and limits: Later analysis demonstrated an association between a missense DCLRE1C variant and TCR beta V- and J-gene trimming.

Concerning this clone itself: Its antigen remains unidentified.

The PCR had 60 Vbeta and 13 Jbeta primers. Repertoires were generated with immunoSEQ multiplex PCR, while TCRdb's copy carries only in-frame clones and drops some. This repertoire shows 55,000 or so clones, roughly 85% found once; its top ten account for roughly 1.6%. The junction had 4 bases not matched to a gene; V was cut back by 1 base and J by 8 bases. CDR3 size: 13 residues. CDR1 is SGHTA, CDR2 FQGNSA, per germline. The rearrangement links TRBV7-2 to TRBJ1-2; TRBD1 agrees at 7 bases. Sequenced material: PBMCs. This receptor was taken from a man aged 30 to 39 in good health and CMV-seronegative. The CDR3 DNA reads as TGTGCCAGCAGCTTAGTTACAGGGGAGGGCTACACCTTC. This codes for CASSLVTGEGYTF.